The clone carrying this TCR beta chain has more than one count but fewer than ten. Antigen unknown. The data were obtained in a study of post-analysis software for immune sequencing data. Built from TCR beta cDNA, the libraries had unique molecular identifiers in them. TCRdb independently ran MiXCR on the PCR reads; one entry per CDR3 protein. The sample gives around 400,000 distinct CDR3 sequences, around 37% of which show up once; over 10% is in the top ten. Overall study results and limits: Patients carried roughly five TRBV segments more frequently than controls did, and TRBV5-6, TRBV5-1 and TRBV20-1 were among them.

Trimming took off 5 bases at V and 4 bases at J, with 11 bases between the two ends. The CDR3 extends over 13 amino acids. The sequencing input was blood. This chain connects TRBV12-3 or TRBV12-4 to TRBJ1-2; D unresolved. The sequence was obtained from a girl aged 10 to 17 with multiple sclerosis. The CDR3 region is CASSPGSGYGYTF. Written as DNA, the CDR3 is TGTGCCAGCAGTCCCGGATCAGGCTATGGCTACACCTTC.